This T cell receptor beta chain was retrieved from a study of CD8 T cells in Susac syndrome. A note on this clonotype: What it recognizes is unknown.

Whole-study results and caveats: The study recognized that the number of individuals in its TCR sequencing and HLA analysis was relatively small.

Sequencing of TCR beta was performed on blood CD8+ T cells and on blood CD4+ T cells. Negative isolation yielded CD8+ and CD4+ T cells; FACS enriched TEMRA cells. The CDR3 has 15 amino acids. In germline, CDR1 is SGHRS, CDR2 YFSETQ. V was pared by 4 bases and J by 3 bases, with 8 bases of the junction left unmatched. Random hexamers were used to reverse transcribe an amount of about 0.45 to 1 ug RNA. An immunoSEQ multiplex PCR generated amplified TCR beta CDR3 products spanning 54 Vbeta and 13 Jbeta. TCRdb analysed the immunoSEQ multiplex PCR reads with MiXCR anew, one entry per CDR3 protein. The table records 150,000 to 200,000 distinct CDR3 sequences, roughly 94% of them present only once.

The chain combines TRBV5-1 with TRBJ1-2, with TRBD1 matching over 8 bases. Sequencing input: CD8+ T cells from PBMCs. The TCR sequence derives from a human donor with Susac syndrome. DNA for the CDR3: TGCGCCAGCAGCGCATTAGAACAGGGGGACTATGGCTACACCTTC. It encodes CASSALEQGDYGYTF.